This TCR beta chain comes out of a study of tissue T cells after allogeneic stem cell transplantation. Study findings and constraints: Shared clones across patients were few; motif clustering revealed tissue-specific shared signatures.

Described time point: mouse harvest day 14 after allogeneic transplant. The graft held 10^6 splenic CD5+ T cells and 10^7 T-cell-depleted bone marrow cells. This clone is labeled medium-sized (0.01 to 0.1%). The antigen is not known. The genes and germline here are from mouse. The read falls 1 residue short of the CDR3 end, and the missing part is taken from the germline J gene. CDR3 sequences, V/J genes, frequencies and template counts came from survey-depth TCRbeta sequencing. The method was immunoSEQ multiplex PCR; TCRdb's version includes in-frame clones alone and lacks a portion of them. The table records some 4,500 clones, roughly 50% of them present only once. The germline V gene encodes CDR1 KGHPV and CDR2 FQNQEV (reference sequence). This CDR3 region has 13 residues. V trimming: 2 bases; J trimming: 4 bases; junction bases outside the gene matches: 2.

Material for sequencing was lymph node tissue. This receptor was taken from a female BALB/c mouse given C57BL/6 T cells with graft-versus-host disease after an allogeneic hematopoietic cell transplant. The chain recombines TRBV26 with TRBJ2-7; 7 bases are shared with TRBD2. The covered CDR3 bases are TGTGCCAGCAGTCTGGGGGGGGATTATGAACAGTAC. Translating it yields CASSLGGDYEQY. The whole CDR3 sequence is CASSLGGDYEQYF.